These T cell receptor beta chains were read from a single sample in a study of CD8+ T cells in alopecia areata. Generated by immunoSEQ multiplex PCR, the TCRdb table keeps only in-frame clones and is missing some. The data hold about 140,000 clones, with around four fifths observed a single time. The specimen comprised CD8+ T cells sorted from blood, sampled at week 4, from a patient treated with tofacitinib. Receptor source: a human donor with alopecia areata. Each CDR3 is given with its conserved first and last residue. D genes are given only for firm matches. The size of a clone is reported for some rows only, either as once, few or many, or as a class for expanded clones.

j_gene | v_gene | abundance | d_gene | CDR3nt | CDR3aa
TRBJ1-5 | TRBV5-6 | NA | NA | TGTGCCAGCAGCTCTGGAGGGGATCTGTTCAATCAGCCCCAGCATTTT | CASSSGGDLFNQPQHF
TRBJ1-1 | TRBV5-1 | NA | NA | TGCGCCAGCACCCTTGGGCAGGGTTACACTGAAGCTTTCTTT | CASTLGQGYTEAFF
TRBJ1-6 | TRBV9 | NA | NA | TGTGCCAGCAGCGTAGATTACAGGTTTTATAATTCACCCCTCCACTTT | CASSVDYRFYNSPLHF
TRBJ2-7 | TRBV11-2 | NA | NA | TGTGCCAGCAGCCACGCGCCAGGGTCCTACGAGCAGTACTTC | CASSHAPGSYEQYF
TRBJ2-5 | TRBV5-1 | NA | NA | TGCGCCAGCAGCTCCGGGCGGGGAGGCCAAGAGACCCAGTACTTC | CASSSGRGGQETQYF
TRBJ2-2 | TRBV12-5 | NA | TRBD1 | TGTGCTAGTGGTTTGGTTAAAACAGGGGTGAACACCGGGGAGCTGTTTTTT | CASGLVKTGVNTGELFF
TRBJ1-1 | TRBV29-1 | once | NA | TGCAGCGCTACCTCAGGGATAGGCGATGAAGCTTTCTTT | CSATSGIGDEAFF
TRBJ2-7 | TRBV27 | few | NA | TGTGCCAGCAGTTTATGGTCGGACGGACAAGGCGAGCAGTACTTC | CASSLWSDGQGEQYF
TRBJ1-6 | TRBV11-2 | NA | NA | TGTGCCAGCAGCTCTGAAGCGGGGACTTCATCACCCCTCCACTTT | CASSSEAGTSSPLHF
TRBJ2-7 | TRBV6-5 | NA | TRBD1 | TGTGCCAGCAGTTGGGGACAGGGGATCTACGAGCAGTACTTC | CASSWGQGIYEQYF
TRBJ2-7 | TRBV5-4 | once | TRBD2 | TGTGCCAGAGATTCGGCGGGGGATTTCTCCTACGAGCAGTACTTC | CARDSAGDFSYEQYF
TRBJ2-7 | TRBV7-4 | NA | NA | TGTGCCAGCAGCCTCCCCCCGGGGGCCATCTACGAGCAGTACTTC | CASSLPPGAIYEQYF
TRBJ2-7 | TRBV4-1 | NA | NA | TGCGCCAGCAGCCAAGTTGGTTCCTACGAGCAGTACTTC | CASSQVGSYEQYF
TRBJ2-1 | TRBV30 | NA | NA | TGTGCCTGGAGGGAGGGATGGGGTGAGCAGTTCTTC | CAWREGWGEQFF
TRBJ1-2 | TRBV6-5 | NA | TRBD1 | TGTGCCAGCAGTTACCCAATGGGGACAGGCTATGGCTACACCTTC | CASSYPMGTGYGYTF
TRBJ2-1 | TRBV5-1 | NA | NA | TGCGCCAGCAGCTTGGCCTTGGCGGGGCTTCTCGTGTACAATGAGCAGTTCTTC | CASSLALAGLLVYNEQFF
TRBJ2-1 | TRBV27 | NA | NA | TGTGCCAGCCGTTTCGGGGGAACGGATGAGCAGTTCTTC | CASRFGGTDEQFF
TRBJ2-5 | TRBV4-2 | NA | TRBD2 | TGTGCCAGCAGCCAAGCCGATCTAGCGGAAGAGACCCAGTACTTC | CASSQADLAEETQYF
TRBJ2-7 | TRBV7-2 | NA | TRBD1 | TGTGCCAGCAGCTTAGATGGAGCCTTCACAGGGGGCTCGTATGAGCAGTACTTC | CASSLDGAFTGGSYEQYF
TRBJ2-1 | TRBV5-8 | NA | NA | TGTGCCAGCACTCTACGGACGCAGTTCTTC | CASTLRTQFF
TRBJ2-6 | TRBV6-6 | NA | TRBD1 | TGTGCCAGCACCGGGACAGGGTACTCTGGGGCCAACGTCCTGACTTTC | CASTGTGYSGANVLTF
TRBJ2-7 | TRBV4-2 | NA | TRBD1 | TGTGCCAGCAGCATGGACAGGGGTGGCTACGAGCAGTACTTC | CASSMDRGGYEQYF
TRBJ2-5 | TRBV5-4 | NA | TRBD2 | TGTGCCAGCAGCTTTGGGGTAGCGGGGGGGCCAGAGACCCAGTACTTC | CASSFGVAGGPETQYF
TRBJ2-2 | TRBV6-1 | NA | TRBD1 | TGTGCCAGCAAAGAAGGACAGGGGGCCGGGGAGCTGTTTTTT | CASKEGQGAGELFF
TRBJ1-1 | TRBV28 | NA | TRBD1 | TGTGCCAGCAGTTCCCACCCGGGACAGGTGGGGGTCATGAACACTGAAGCTTTCTTT | CASSSHPGQVGVMNTEAFF
TRBJ1-1 | TRBV4-3 | NA | NA | TGCGCCAGCAGCCAAGTTATTGGGGACAATTCCCTGAATACTGAAGCTTTCTTT | CASSQVIGDNSLNTEAFF